The source of this T cell receptor beta chain is a study of cytomegalovirus exposure and HLA in healthy donors. Across the study: From donors who were HLA-typed, an early data release held 80 million or so unique TCRs.

This CDR3 contains 13 residues. Germline CDR1 reads MNHEY; CDR2 reads SVGAGI. The V segment lost 4 bases and the J segment 11 bases; nucleotides outside the gene matches: 10. The study's findings and limits: Later, TCR association rates were found to vary by HLA locus, highest for DRB1 and lowest for HLA-C.

As for this clone: Its antigen remains unknown.

PCR was performed using 60 Vbeta and 13 Jbeta primers. Measured with immunoSEQ multiplex PCR; TCRdb has only the in-frame clones, and not every one. The table has approximately 150,000 clones, around 60% seen once. The TCR was taken from an older woman in good health and CMV-seropositive. The sample comprised PBMCs. The chain recombines TRBV6-5 with TRBJ1-1; 7 bases line up with TRBD1. Here the CDR3 DNA reads TGTGCCAGCAGTTCGACAGGGAGCCCCTGGGCTTTCTTT. It specifies CASSSTGSPWAFF.